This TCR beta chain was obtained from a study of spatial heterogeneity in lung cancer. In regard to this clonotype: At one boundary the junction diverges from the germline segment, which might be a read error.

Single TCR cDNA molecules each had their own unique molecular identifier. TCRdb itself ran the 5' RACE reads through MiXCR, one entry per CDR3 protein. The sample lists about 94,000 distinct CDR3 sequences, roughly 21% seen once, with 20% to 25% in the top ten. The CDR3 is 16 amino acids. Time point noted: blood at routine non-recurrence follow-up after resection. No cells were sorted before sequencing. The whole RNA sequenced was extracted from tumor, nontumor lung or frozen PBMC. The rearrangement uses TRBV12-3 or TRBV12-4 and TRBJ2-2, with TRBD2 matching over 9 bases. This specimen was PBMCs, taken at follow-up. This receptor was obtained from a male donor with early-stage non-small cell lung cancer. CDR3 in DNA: TGTGCCAGCAGTTTAAGGCTAGCGGGATCCACCGGGGGGCTGTTTTTT. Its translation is CASSLRLAGSTGGLFF.